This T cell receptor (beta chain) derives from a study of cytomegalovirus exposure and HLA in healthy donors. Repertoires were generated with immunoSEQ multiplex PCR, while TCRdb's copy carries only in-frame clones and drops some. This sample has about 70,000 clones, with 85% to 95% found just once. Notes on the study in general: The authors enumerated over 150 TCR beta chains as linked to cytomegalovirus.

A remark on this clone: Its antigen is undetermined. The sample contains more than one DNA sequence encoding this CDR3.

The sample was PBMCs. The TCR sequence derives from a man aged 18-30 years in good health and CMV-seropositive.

The CDR3 coding sequence is TGTGCCAGCAGCGTAGAAGCGATGAACACTGAAGCTTTCTTT. Protein: CASSVEAMNTEAFF. The V and J genes are TRBV9 and TRBJ1-1; no definite D call. Germline V gene lookup returns CDR1 SGDLS and CDR2 YYNGEE. The ends were cut back, 0 bases at V and 0 bases at J, with 6 bases in the middle. This CDR3 has 14 amino acids. Complete variable domain (other parts from reference TRBV9 and TRBJ1-1): DSGVTQTPKHLITATGQRVTLRCSPRSGDLSVYWYQQSLDQGLQFLIQYYNGEERAKGNILERFSAQQFPDLHSELNLSSLELGDSALYFCASSVEAMNTEAFFGQGTRLTVV.